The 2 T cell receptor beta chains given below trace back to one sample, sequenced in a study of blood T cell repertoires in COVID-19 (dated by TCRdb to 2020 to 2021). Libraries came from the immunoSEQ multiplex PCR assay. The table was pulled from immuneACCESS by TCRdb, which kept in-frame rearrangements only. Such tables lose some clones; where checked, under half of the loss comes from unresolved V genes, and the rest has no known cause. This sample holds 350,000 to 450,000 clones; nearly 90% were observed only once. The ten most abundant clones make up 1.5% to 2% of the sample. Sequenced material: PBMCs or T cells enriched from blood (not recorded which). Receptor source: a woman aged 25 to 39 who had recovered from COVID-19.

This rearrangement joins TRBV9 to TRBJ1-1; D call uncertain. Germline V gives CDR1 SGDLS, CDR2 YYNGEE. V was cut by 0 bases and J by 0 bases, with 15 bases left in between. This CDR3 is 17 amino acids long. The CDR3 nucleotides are TGTGCCAGCAGCGTAGTTCCGAGGCCTTCGATGAACACTGAAGCTTTCTTT. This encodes CASSVVPRPSMNTEAFF.

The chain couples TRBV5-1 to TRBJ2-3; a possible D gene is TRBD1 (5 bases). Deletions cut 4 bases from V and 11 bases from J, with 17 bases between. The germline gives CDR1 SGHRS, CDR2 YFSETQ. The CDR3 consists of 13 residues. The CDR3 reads CASSRDRPVVQYF. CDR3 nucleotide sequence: TGCGCCAGCAGCCGAGACAGACCCGTCGTGCAGTATTTT.